Each of the 2 T cell receptor beta chains below was sequenced from the same sample in a study of cytomegalovirus exposure and HLA in healthy donors. The PCR made use of 60 Vbeta and 13 Jbeta primers. Some clones are missing from TCRdb's copy, which holds only in-frame ones; the method was immunoSEQ multiplex PCR. The table includes around 99,000 clones, about 77% detected once. The sample was PBMCs. These receptor sequences come from a man aged 40-50 years in good health and CMV-seronegative.

The chain carries TRBV18 and TRBJ2-5; TRBD1 might be the D (5 bases). V lost 3 bases and J 1 base, leaving 6 bases between the germline ends. CDR1 KGHSH and CDR2 LQKENI come from the germline V gene. This CDR3 has 13 amino acids. The CDR3 DNA follows: TGTGCCAGCTCACCTCAGGGCCAAGAGACCCAGTACTTC. The encoded protein is CASSPQGQETQYF.

This sequence joins TRBV28 and TRBJ1-1; D may be TRBD1 (6 bases). V was clipped by 8 bases and J by 0 bases, with 13 bases between them. Germline CDR1 and CDR2: MDHEN and SYDVKM. CDR3 length equals 14 residues. CDR3 bases: TGTGCCAGCGTTTTGGACAGAATGAACACTGAAGCTTTCTTT. This sequence encodes CASVLDRMNTEAFF.